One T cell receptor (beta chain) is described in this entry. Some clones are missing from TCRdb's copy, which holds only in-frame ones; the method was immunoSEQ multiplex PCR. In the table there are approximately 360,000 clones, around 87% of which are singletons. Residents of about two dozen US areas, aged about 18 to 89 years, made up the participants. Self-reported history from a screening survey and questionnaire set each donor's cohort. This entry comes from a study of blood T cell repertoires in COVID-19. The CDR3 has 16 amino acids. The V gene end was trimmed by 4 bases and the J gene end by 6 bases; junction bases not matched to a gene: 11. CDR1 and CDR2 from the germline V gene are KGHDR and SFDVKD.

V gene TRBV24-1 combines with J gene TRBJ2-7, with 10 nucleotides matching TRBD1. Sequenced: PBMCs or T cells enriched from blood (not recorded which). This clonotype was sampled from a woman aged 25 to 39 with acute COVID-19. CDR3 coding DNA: TGTGCCACCAGTGACTCCTCCGGGACAGGGGTAGGCGAGCAGTACTTC. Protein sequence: CATSDSSGTGVGEQYF.